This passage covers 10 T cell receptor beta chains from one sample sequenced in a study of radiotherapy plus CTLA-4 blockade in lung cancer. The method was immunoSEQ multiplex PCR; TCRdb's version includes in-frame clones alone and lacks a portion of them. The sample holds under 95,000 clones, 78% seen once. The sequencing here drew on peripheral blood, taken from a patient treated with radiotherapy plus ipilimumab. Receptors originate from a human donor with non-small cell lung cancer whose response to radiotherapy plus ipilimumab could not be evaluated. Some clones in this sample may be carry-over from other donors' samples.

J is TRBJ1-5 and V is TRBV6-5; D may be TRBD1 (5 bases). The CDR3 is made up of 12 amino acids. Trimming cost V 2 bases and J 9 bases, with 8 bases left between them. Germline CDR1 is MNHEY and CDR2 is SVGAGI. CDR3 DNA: TGTGCCAGCAGTTACGGGGCAGGGCCCCAGCATTTT. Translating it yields CASSYGAGPQHF.

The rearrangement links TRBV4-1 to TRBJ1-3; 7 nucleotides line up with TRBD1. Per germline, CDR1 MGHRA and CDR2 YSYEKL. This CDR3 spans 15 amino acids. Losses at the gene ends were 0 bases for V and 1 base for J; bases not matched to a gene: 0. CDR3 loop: CASSQEQGSGNTIYF. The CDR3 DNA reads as TGCGCCAGCAGCCAAGAACAGGGGTCTGGAAACACCATATATTTT.

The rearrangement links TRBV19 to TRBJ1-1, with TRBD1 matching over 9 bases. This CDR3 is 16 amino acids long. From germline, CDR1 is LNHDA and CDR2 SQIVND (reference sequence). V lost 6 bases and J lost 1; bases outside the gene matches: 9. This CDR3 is CASRDRGRRANTEAFF. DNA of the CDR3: TGTGCCAGTAGGGACAGGGGAAGGAGGGCGAACACTGAAGCTTTCTTT.

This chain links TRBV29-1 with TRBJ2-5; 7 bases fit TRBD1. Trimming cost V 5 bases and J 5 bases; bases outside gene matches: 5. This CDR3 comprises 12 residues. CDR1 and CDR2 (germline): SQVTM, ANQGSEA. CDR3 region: CSVTGVGETQYF. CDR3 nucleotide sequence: TGCAGCGTTACAGGGGTAGGCGAGACCCAGTACTTC.

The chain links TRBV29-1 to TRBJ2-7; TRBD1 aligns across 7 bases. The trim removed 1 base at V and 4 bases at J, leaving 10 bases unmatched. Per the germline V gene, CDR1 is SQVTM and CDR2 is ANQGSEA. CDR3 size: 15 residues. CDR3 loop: CSVEGPGQLSYEQYF. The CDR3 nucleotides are TGCAGCGTTGAAGGCCCGGGACAGCTTAGTTACGAGCAGTACTTC.

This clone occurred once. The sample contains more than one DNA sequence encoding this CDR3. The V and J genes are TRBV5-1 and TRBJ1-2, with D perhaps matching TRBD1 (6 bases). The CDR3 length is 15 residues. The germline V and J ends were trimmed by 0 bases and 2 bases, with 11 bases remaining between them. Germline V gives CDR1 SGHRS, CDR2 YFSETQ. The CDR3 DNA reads TGCGCCAGCAGCTTGGGGGGGCTGGGGAACTATGGCTACACCTTC. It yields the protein CASSLGGLGNYGYTF.

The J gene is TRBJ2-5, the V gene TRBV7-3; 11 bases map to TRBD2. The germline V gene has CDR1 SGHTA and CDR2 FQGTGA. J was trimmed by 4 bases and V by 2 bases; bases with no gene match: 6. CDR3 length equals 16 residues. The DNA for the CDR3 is TGTGCCAGCAGCTTACATACTAGCGGGGGATCAGAGACCCAGTACTTC. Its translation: CASSLHTSGGSETQYF.

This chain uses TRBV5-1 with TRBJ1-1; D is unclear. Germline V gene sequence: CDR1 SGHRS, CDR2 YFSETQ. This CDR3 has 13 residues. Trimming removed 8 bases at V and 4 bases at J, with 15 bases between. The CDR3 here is CASVGGSSTEAFF. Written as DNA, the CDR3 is TGCGCCAGTGTCGGCGGGAGTAGCACTGAAGCTTTCTTT.

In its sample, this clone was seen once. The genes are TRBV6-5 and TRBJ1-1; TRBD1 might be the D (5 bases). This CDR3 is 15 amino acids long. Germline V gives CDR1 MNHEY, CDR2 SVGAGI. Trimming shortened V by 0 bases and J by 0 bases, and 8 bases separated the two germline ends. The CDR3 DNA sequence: TGTGCCAGCAGTTACTCACCGACAGTGAACACTGAAGCTTTCTTT. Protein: CASSYSPTVNTEAFF.

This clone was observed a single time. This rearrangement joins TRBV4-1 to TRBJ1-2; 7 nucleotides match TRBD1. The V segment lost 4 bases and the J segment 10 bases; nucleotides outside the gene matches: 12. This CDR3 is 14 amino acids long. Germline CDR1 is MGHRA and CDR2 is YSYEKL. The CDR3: CASSPSRQGIDYTF. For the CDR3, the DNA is TGCGCCAGCAGCCCTTCGAGACAGGGTATAGACTACACCTTC.